Each of the 2 T cell receptor beta chains below was sequenced from the same sample in a study of blood T cell repertoires in COVID-19. Assay: immunoSEQ multiplex PCR; the TCRdb copy retains only in-frame clones and omits some. The repertoire consists of some 170,000 clones, with 70% to 85% occurring once and the leading ten covering 13% to 15%. Sequenced material: PBMCs or T cells enriched from blood (not recorded which). All receptors derive from a man aged 50 or older who had recovered from COVID-19.

V gene TRBV19 combines with J gene TRBJ2-1; TRBD2 agrees at 15 bases. The V gene's germline CDR1 is LNHDA and CDR2 SQIVND (reference sequence). CDR3 size: 15 residues. J gave up 8 bases and V 7 bases, and 6 bases lay outside the gene matches. The CDR3 DNA is TGTGCCAGTAAAGGACTAGCGGGGGGGGAGGATGAGCAGTTCTTC. This sequence encodes CASKGLAGGEDEQFF.

This chain links TRBV10-3 with TRBJ1-1; perhaps TRBD1 as D (6 bases). Trimming took 4 bases from V and 5 from J, leaving 20 bases between them. This CDR3 has 16 amino acids. Germline V CDR1 and CDR2: ENHRY, SYGVKD. CDR3 in amino acids: CAISVEVGRGGTEAFF. DNA for the CDR3: TGTGCCATCAGTGTGGAAGTTGGCAGGGGTGGGACTGAAGCTTTCTTT.